These T cell receptor beta chains were read from a single sample in a study of tumor and adjacent non-tumor tissue in lung cancer. TCRdb called the multiplex PCR reads again in MiXCR, with one record for every CDR3 protein. This sample has 89,000 or so distinct CDR3 sequences; more than 60% occur once, and the top ten carry about 16%. Sequencing was performed on lung tumor tissue. The source of these receptors is a man in his sixties or seventies with non-small cell lung cancer. Each CDR3 is given with its conserved first and last residue. The D gene is left open where the match is weak. A clone size is listed for some rows: how often the clone was seen (once, few, many), or a class if it is expanded.

CDR3aa: CASSLRTDYGYTF
CDR3nt: TGTGCCAGCAGTTTAAGGACAGACTATGGCTACACCTTC
abundance: many
j_gene: TRBJ1-2
v_gene: TRBV12-3/TRBV12-4
d_gene: .

CDR3aa: CAITSGRYNEQFF
CDR3nt: TGTGCCATCACGAGCGGGAGGTACAATGAGCAGTTCTTC
abundance: many
j_gene: TRBJ2-1
v_gene: TRBV10-3
d_gene: TRBD2

CDR3aa: CAGSLIPPGQGYGYTF
CDR3nt: TGCGCCGGCAGCCTAATTCCTCCGGGACAGGGATATGGCTACACCTTC
abundance: .
j_gene: TRBJ1-2
v_gene: TRBV5-1
d_gene: TRBD1

CDR3aa: CAGSLGVNTGELFF
CDR3nt: TGCGCCGGCAGCTTAGGCGTGAACACCGGGGAGCTGTTTTTT
abundance: .
j_gene: TRBJ2-2
v_gene: TRBV11-2
d_gene: .

CDR3aa: CSASGGSRYEQYF
CDR3nt: TGCAGTGCTAGTGGGGGCTCGCGCTACGAGCAGTACTTC
abundance: many
j_gene: TRBJ2-7
v_gene: TRBV20-1
d_gene: .

CDR3aa: CASSREHLSYNEQFF
CDR3nt: TGTGCCAGCAGCCGTGAGCACCTCTCCTACAATGAGCAGTTCTTC
abundance: medium-sized
j_gene: TRBJ2-1
v_gene: TRBV11-2
d_gene: .

CDR3aa: CASSPRGGRQYF
CDR3nt: TGTGCCAGTAGTCCCCGCGGGGGAAGGCAGTATTTT
abundance: .
j_gene: TRBJ2-3
v_gene: TRBV6-2/TRBV6-3
d_gene: TRBD2

CDR3aa: CASSSSTGGRTEAFF
CDR3nt: TGTGCCAGCAGCTCCTCGACAGGGGGGAGGACTGAAGCTTTCTTT
abundance: medium-sized
j_gene: TRBJ1-1
v_gene: TRBV11-2
d_gene: TRBD1

CDR3aa: CASSLDVRGETQYF
CDR3nt: TGTGCCAGCAGCTTAGACGTGAGGGGAGAGACCCAGTACTTC
abundance: .
j_gene: TRBJ2-5
v_gene: TRBV7-9
d_gene: .

CDR3aa: CASSQAGLSDEQYF
CDR3nt: TGCGCCAGTAGCCAAGCAGGGCTTTCGGACGAGCAGTACTTC
abundance: .
j_gene: TRBJ2-7
v_gene: TRBV5-1
d_gene: .

CDR3aa: CASSLVSDRDEQYF
CDR3nt: TGTGCCAGCAGCTTAGTCAGTGACAGGGACGAGCAGTACTTC
abundance: .
j_gene: TRBJ2-7
v_gene: TRBV11-3
d_gene: TRBD1

CDR3aa: CASSFSRDNWQPQHF
CDR3nt: TGTGCCAGCAGCTTCTCAAGGGACAATTGGCAACCCCAGCATTTT
abundance: .
j_gene: TRBJ1-5
v_gene: TRBV11-2
d_gene: .

CDR3aa: CASRIMQGYEQYF
CDR3nt: TGTGCCAGCAGAATTATGCAGGGTTACGAGCAGTACTTC
abundance: few
j_gene: TRBJ2-7
v_gene: TRBV12-3/TRBV12-4
d_gene: .

CDR3aa: CSADRGGGYTF
CDR3nt: TGCAGTGCGGACAGGGGTGGTGGCTACACCTTC
abundance: many
j_gene: TRBJ1-2
v_gene: TRBV20-1
d_gene: TRBD1

CDR3aa: CSVISPGGRLYNEQFF
CDR3nt: TGCAGCGTTATTTCCCCTGGCGGGAGGCTTTACAATGAGCAGTTCTTC
abundance: .
j_gene: TRBJ2-1
v_gene: TRBV29-1
d_gene: TRBD2

CDR3aa: CSVPDLLGTGVKGYTF
CDR3nt: TGTAGCGTTCCCGATCTACTCGGGACAGGGGTTAAGGGCTACACCTTC
abundance: .
j_gene: TRBJ1-2
v_gene: TRBV29-1
d_gene: TRBD1

CDR3aa: CSVGVRRRTEALF
CDR3nt: TGCAGCGTTGGTGTGCGGCGCCGGACTGAAGCTCTCTTT
abundance: .
j_gene: TRBJ1-1
v_gene: TRBV29-1
d_gene: .

CDR3aa: CARGEPGPFNQPQHF
CDR3nt: TGTGCCAGAGGAGAGCCAGGGCCTTTCAATCAGCCTCAGCATTTT
abundance: .
j_gene: TRBJ1-5
v_gene: TRBV28
d_gene: .

CDR3aa: CASSRSGITYEQYF
CDR3nt: TGTGCCAGCAGTCGTAGCGGGATTACCTACGAGCAGTACTTC
abundance: .
j_gene: TRBJ2-7
v_gene: TRBV2
d_gene: TRBD2

CDR3aa: CASSLQGYGTEQGTQYF
CDR3nt: TGCGCCAGCAGCCTCCAGGGTTATGGGACAGAACAAGGGACCCAGTACTTC
abundance: .
j_gene: TRBJ2-5
v_gene: TRBV4-1
d_gene: TRBD1

CDR3aa: CASSVGLDVAQYF
CDR3nt: TGTGCCAGCAGTGTTGGACTGGACGTGGCCCAGTACTTC
abundance: .
j_gene: TRBJ2-5
v_gene: TRBV14
d_gene: .

CDR3aa: CASSHNAGRGIYNEQFF
CDR3nt: TGTGCCAGCAGCCATAACGCCGGGAGGGGGATCTACAATGAGCAATTCTTC
abundance: .
j_gene: TRBJ2-1
v_gene: TRBV4-2
d_gene: TRBD2

CDR3aa: CASTVRLAGAYEQYF
CDR3nt: TGTGCCAGTACCGTGCGACTAGCGGGGGCCTACGAGCAGTACTTC
abundance: few
j_gene: TRBJ2-7
v_gene: TRBV6-1
d_gene: TRBD2

CDR3aa: CSVDVKITGELFF
CDR3nt: TGCAGCGTTGATGTGAAAATCACTGGGGAGCTGTTTTTT
abundance: .
j_gene: TRBJ2-2
v_gene: TRBV29-1
d_gene: .

CDR3aa: CASSRDGGTEPQHF
CDR3nt: TGTGCCAGCAGTCGGGACGGAGGGACAGAGCCCCAGCATTTT
abundance: .
j_gene: TRBJ1-5
v_gene: TRBV11-2
d_gene: TRBD1

CDR3aa: CSVSGGGRISGSLSEQYF
CDR3nt: TGCAGCGTTTCCGGGGGTGGCCGGATTAGTGGGAGCCTCTCCGAGCAGTACTTC
abundance: .
j_gene: TRBJ2-7
v_gene: TRBV29-1
d_gene: .

CDR3aa: CASRSYAGSSYNEQFF
CDR3nt: TGTGCCAGCAGGTCGTACGCGGGAAGCTCCTACAATGAGCAGTTCTTC
abundance: many
j_gene: TRBJ2-1
v_gene: TRBV6-1
d_gene: .

CDR3aa: CANGLVSNEQFF
CDR3nt: TGTGCCAACGGACTAGTTTCCAATGAGCAGTTCTTC
abundance: few
j_gene: TRBJ2-1
v_gene: TRBV2
d_gene: TRBD2

CDR3aa: CASSGGPVTDTQYF
CDR3nt: TGTGCCAGCAGCGGGGGACCGGTAACAGATACGCAGTATTTT
abundance: many
j_gene: TRBJ2-3
v_gene: TRBV6-5
d_gene: .

CDR3aa: CVSSLLAGSYNERFF
CDR3nt: TGCGTCAGCAGTCTACTAGCGGGGAGTTACAATGAGCGGTTCTTC
abundance: .
j_gene: TRBJ2-1
v_gene: TRBV6-5
d_gene: TRBD2

CDR3aa: CASRGAENQPQHF
CDR3nt: TGCGCCAGCAGGGGGGCAGAGAATCAGCCCCAGCATTTT
abundance: .
j_gene: TRBJ1-5
v_gene: TRBV5-1
d_gene: .

CDR3aa: CNVRGRVYEQYF
CDR3nt: TGCAACGTTCGGGGGAGGGTATATGAGCAGTACTTC
abundance: .
j_gene: TRBJ2-7
v_gene: TRBV29-1
d_gene: TRBD2

CDR3aa: CAWSVQSSYEQYF
CDR3nt: TGTGCCTGGAGTGTACAGAGCTCCTACGAGCAGTACTTC
abundance: many
j_gene: TRBJ2-7
v_gene: TRBV30
d_gene: .

CDR3aa: CASRDFLRYNEQFF
CDR3nt: TGTGCCAGCAGGGACTTCTTAAGATACAATGAGCAGTTCTTC
abundance: many
j_gene: TRBJ2-1
v_gene: TRBV6-1
d_gene: .

CDR3aa: CATSDTQKNSGANVLTF
CDR3nt: TGTGCCACCAGTGATACCCAAAAAAACTCTGGGGCCAACGTCCTGACTTTC
abundance: few
j_gene: TRBJ2-6
v_gene: TRBV24-1
d_gene: .